This T cell receptor beta chain originates from a study of OX40 agonist ivuxolimab in advanced cancers. About the research overall: Cohort: around 86% men, mean age around 61, aged roughly 23 to 90.

The study, taken as a whole, reports: Nonresponders, in some cases, also had low normalized T-cell clonal expansion. Antigen targets of the expanded peripheral T cells went undetermined.

Notes on this clone: The antigen is unknown.

This table comes from immunoSEQ multiplex PCR, and its TCRdb copy is limited to in-frame clones, with some not included. The sample records under 100,000 clones, about four fifths being singletons. The V end was cut by 2 bases, the J end by 3 bases, with 7 bases between. In germline, CDR1 is SGDLS, CDR2 YYNGEE. The CDR3 loop spans 13 amino acids. The chain uses TRBV9 and TRBJ2-3; D gene uncertain. The TCR was taken from an adult with an advanced solid tumor such as melanoma, head and neck, liver or kidney cancer. The sequencing here drew on CD4+ or CD8+ T cells sorted from blood, taken in a trial of the OX40 agonist ivuxolimab. CDR3 amino acids: CASSVLGTDTQYF. In DNA form, the CDR3 reads TGTGCCAGCAGCGTCCTGGGGACAGATACGCAGTATTTT.